These 27 T cell receptor beta chains originate from one sample sequenced in a study of blood T cell repertoires in COVID-19. The data were produced by immunoSEQ multiplex PCR, yet TCRdb's version contains in-frame clones alone and is incomplete. The data contain almost 55,000 clones, over 70% of them singletons. Sequencing was done on a sample of peripheral blood. The receptors come from a human donor in a cohort sampled during active COVID-19.

The V and J genes are TRBV11-2 and TRBJ2-5, with 10 bases aligning to TRBD2. Germline lookup yields CDR1 SGHAT and CDR2 FQNNGV. The CDR3 consists of 16 residues. With V trimmed by 5 bases and J by 2 bases, 8 bases remained unmatched. As DNA, the CDR3 is TGTGCCAGCAGCCCCCGCGGACTAGCGGTACAAGAGACCCAGTACTTC. Its protein is CASSPRGLAVQETQYF.

V gene TRBV7-6 combines with J gene TRBJ2-4, with 7 nucleotides matching TRBD2. CDR1 SGHVS and CDR2 FNYEAQ come from the germline V gene. With V trimmed by 5 bases and J by 7 bases, 11 bases remained unmatched. The CDR3 is 15 residues long. The CDR3 reads CASSPGSGGGNIQYF. CDR3 in DNA: TGTGCCAGCAGCCCCGGTTCGGGCGGGGGTAACATTCAGTACTTC.

V is TRBV5-1 and J is TRBJ2-7; 11 nucleotides match TRBD2. Trimming took 0 bases from V and 6 from J; bases not matched to a gene: 8. The CDR3 extends over 16 amino acids. Per germline, CDR1 SGHRS and CDR2 YFSETQ. CDR3 DNA: TGCGCCAGCAGCTTGGTAGGGACTAGCGGCTTAGCCGAGCAGTACTTC. Protein: CASSLVGTSGLAEQYF. Together with reference TRBV5-1 and TRBJ2-7, the CDR3 gives the full variable domain: KAGVTQTPRYLIKTRGQQVTLSCSPISGHRSVSWYQQTPGQGLQFLFEYFSETQRNKGNFPGRFSGRQFSNSRSEMNVSTLELGDSALYLCASSLVGTSGLAEQYFGPGTRLTVT.

This clone has only one observation. The V call is TRBV7-6, the J call TRBJ2-5; the match to TRBD1 covers 8 bases. The CDR3 runs 15 residues. V shed 4 bases, J shed 7 bases, and the junction held 11 bases outside the gene matches. Germline loops: CDR1 SGHVS, CDR2 FNYEAQ. For the CDR3, the DNA is TGTGCCAGCAGCTACACAGGGGGTCCGGAGGGGACCCAGTACTTC. Residues: CASSYTGGPEGTQYF.

This rearrangement joins TRBV7-2 to TRBJ1-3; D is unclear. With 1 base removed from V and 2 bases from J, the gap between germline ends came to 9 bases. The CDR3 extends over 15 amino acids. The germline gives CDR1 SGHTA, CDR2 FQGNSA. Here the CDR3 reads CASSLGSGTGNTIYF. The CDR3 DNA reads TGTGCCAGCAGCTTAGGATCGGGAACTGGAAACACCATATATTTT.

The V gene is TRBV9, the J gene TRBJ2-2, with 7 nucleotides matching TRBD2. The CDR3 sequence is 15 residues long. Germline V gene data show CDR1 as SGDLS and CDR2 as YYNGEE. V was pared by 7 bases and J by 7 bases, with 13 bases of the junction left unmatched. The CDR3 here is CASGRREGFLGELFF. CDR3 DNA sequence: TGTGCCAGCGGTCGGAGGGAGGGGTTTCTCGGGGAGCTGTTTTTT.

The V gene is TRBV4-1, the J gene TRBJ1-1; 12 bases agree with TRBD1. Per the germline V gene, CDR1 is MGHRA and CDR2 is YSYEKL. V shed 1 base and J 10 bases; nucleotides not matched to a gene: 7. The CDR3 is 15 amino acids. Here the CDR3 DNA reads TGCGCCAGCAGCCAAGGAGGGACAGGGGGCAAGTCAGCTTTCTTT. Amino acid sequence: CASSQGGTGGKSAFF.

This sequence joins TRBV7-6 and TRBJ2-7; the match to TRBD2 covers 8 bases. V trimming: 0 bases; J trimming: 6 bases; junction bases outside the gene matches: 7. The germline V gene has CDR1 SGHVS and CDR2 FNYEAQ. This CDR3 comprises 15 residues. The CDR3 sequence is CASSLAGTSGGEQYF. The CDR3 region has the DNA TGTGCCAGCAGCTTAGCGGGGACTAGTGGCGGCGAGCAGTACTTC.

The J gene is TRBJ1-2, the V gene TRBV4-2, with D hard to call. V was clipped by 2 bases and J by 2 bases, with 12 bases between them. Germline values: CDR1 LGHNA, CDR2 YNFKEQ. The length of the CDR3 is 15 residues. The CDR3 DNA is TGTGCCAGCAGCCAACTAGGAGTGTCCAACTATGGCTACACCTTC. It specifies CASSQLGVSNYGYTF.

This clone was observed a handful of times. The genes are TRBV6-5 and TRBJ1-1; no clear D. This CDR3 spans 15 amino acids. Germline values: CDR1 MNHEY, CDR2 SVGAGI. Trimming took off 0 bases at V and 0 bases at J, with 8 bases between the two ends. The DNA for the CDR3 is TGTGCCAGCAGTTACTCGACACGCATGAACACTGAAGCTTTCTTT. This encodes CASSYSTRMNTEAFF.

The chain joins TRBV5-4 to TRBJ2-5, with D perhaps TRBD1 (6 bases). CDR3 length: 12 residues. V was shortened by 6 bases and J by 5 bases, with 11 bases between the two germline ends. The germline CDR1 and CDR2 sequences are SGHNT and YYREEE (reference sequence). The CDR3 DNA reads as TGTGCCAGCAAGGGGGAAGGGGAGACCCAGTACTTC. Translating gives CASKGEGETQYF.

This rearrangement joins TRBV2 to TRBJ1-5; TRBD1 is a possible D gene (6 bases). CDR1 and CDR2 (germline): SNHLY, FYNNEI. Trimming left V 4 bases short and J 2 bases short, with 12 bases between. The CDR3 sequence is 15 residues long. As DNA, the CDR3 is TGTGCCAGCAGTGGGGGGGGGCGTGGCAATCAGCCCCAGCATTTT. It codes for CASSGGGRGNQPQHF.

This rearrangement joins TRBV11-3 to TRBJ2-2; 8 bases are shared with TRBD1. This CDR3 region has 15 residues. CDR1 is SGHNT and CDR2 is YENEEA in the germline V gene. V lost 5 bases to trimming and J lost 5 bases; unmatched junction nucleotides: 7. The CDR3 bases are TGTGCCAGCAGCGCCTCGGGACAGGTGACCGGGGAGCTGTTTTTT. Its translation is CASSASGQVTGELFF.

The chain carries TRBV7-2 and TRBJ2-5; D possibly matches TRBD1 or TRBD2 (6 bases each). CDR1 is SGHTA and CDR2 is FQGNSA in the germline V gene. Trimming shortened V by 9 bases and J by 5 bases, and 16 bases separated the two germline ends. The CDR3 is 13 residues long. The CDR3 loop is CASSGQPSETQYF. In nucleotides, the CDR3 is TGTGCCAGTAGCGGACAGCCCTCGGAGACCCAGTACTTC.

The J gene is TRBJ2-3, the V gene TRBV9; D unclear. The germline CDR1 and CDR2 sequences are SGDLS and YYNGEE. This CDR3 comprises 15 residues. V was shortened by 0 bases and J by 0 bases, with 8 bases between the two germline ends. The CDR3 coding sequence is TGTGCCAGCAGCGTAGTTGGCTTAAGCACAGATACGCAGTATTTT. Protein sequence: CASSVVGLSTDTQYF.

This sequence joins TRBV19 and TRBJ1-2; the D is unclear. Germline lookup yields CDR1 LNHDA and CDR2 SQIVND (reference sequence). The CDR3 sequence is 14 residues long. Between the trimmed V and J ends, which lost 10 bases and 2 bases, there was a span of 17 bases. The CDR3 nucleotides read TGTGCCACCACTGGCTACAGTTCCAACTATGGCTACACCTTC. As protein: CATTGYSSNYGYTF.

CDR3 sequence reads: CASSLFSRVEQYF. The CDR3 DNA is TGTGCCAGCAGCTTGTTCTCCAGGGTGGAGCAGTACTTC. The chain carries TRBV5-6 and TRBJ2-7; possibly TRBD1 for D (5 bases). The CDR3 length is 13 residues. Germline loops: CDR1 SGHDT, CDR2 YYEEEE. V was cut by 1 base and J by 7 bases, with 12 bases left in between.

The genes are TRBV14 and TRBJ1-2; D gene ambiguous. This CDR3 comprises 13 residues. Germline V CDR1 and CDR2: SGHDN, FVKESK. With 2 bases removed from V and 4 bases from J, the gap between germline ends came to 8 bases. The CDR3 nucleotides are TGTGCCAGCAGCCAACTTGGGCCCTATGGCTACACCTTC. Its protein product is CASSQLGPYGYTF.

This chain uses TRBV5-1 with TRBJ2-5; the match to TRBD2 covers 11 bases. Germline trimming cut 4 bases from V and 0 bases from J; bases unmatched to any gene: 2. The CDR3 runs to 15 residues. Per germline, CDR1 SGHRS and CDR2 YFSETQ. This CDR3 is CASSRSGGDQETQYF. Here the CDR3 DNA reads TGCGCCAGCAGCCGTAGCGGGGGGGACCAAGAGACCCAGTACTTC. Drawing the rest from reference TRBV5-1 and TRBJ2-5, the complete variable domain is KAGVTQTPRYLIKTRGQQVTLSCSPISGHRSVSWYQQTPGQGLQFLFEYFSETQRNKGNFPGRFSGRQFSNSRSEMNVSTLELGDSALYLCASSRSGGDQETQYFGPGTRLLVL.

The chain carries TRBV30 and TRBJ2-3, with a weak D call TRBD1 (6 bases). CDR1 is GTSNPN and CDR2 is SVGIG in the germline V gene (reference sequence). The CDR3 totals 13 residues. V dropped 5 bases and J dropped 3 bases, with 12 bases sitting between them. The CDR3 nucleotides are TGTGCCTGGGAACAGGGATTAACAGATACGCAGTATTTT. This translates into CAWEQGLTDTQYF.

This chain's CDR3 is CASSEGQERGNTIYF. The CDR3 DNA is TGTGCCAGCAGTGAAGGACAGGAACGTGGAAACACCATATATTTT. The J gene is TRBJ1-3, the V gene TRBV6-1; D possibly corresponds to TRBD1 (6 bases). Trimming took 1 base from V and 3 from J, leaving 10 bases between them. Germline lookup yields CDR1 MNHNS and CDR2 SASEGT. This CDR3 has 15 residues.

The chain carries TRBV2 and TRBJ1-5; weak D call: TRBD1 (5 bases). This CDR3 has 13 residues. Trimming took 8 bases from V and 7 from J, leaving 15 bases between them. The germline gives CDR1 SNHLY, CDR2 FYNNEI. The CDR3 loop reads CASGSGWEQPQHF. In nucleotides, the CDR3 is TGTGCCAGCGGGTCAGGGTGGGAACAGCCCCAGCATTTT.

The rearrangement joins TRBV5-1 to TRBJ2-7; a weak D match, TRBD1 (5 bases). Trimming removed 4 bases at V and 2 bases at J, with 19 bases between. Germline V gene data show CDR1 as SGHRS and CDR2 as YFSETQ. The CDR3 totals 16 residues. The chain's CDR3 is CASSTLSTEIPYEQYF. CDR3 bases: TGCGCCAGCAGCACCCTTTCGACAGAAATCCCCTACGAGCAGTACTTC.

V and J are TRBV2 and TRBJ1-5, with a possible D match to TRBD1 (5 bases). V lost 3 bases and J lost 4, with 13 bases in between. Germline CDR1 and CDR2: SNHLY and FYNNEI. There are 15 residues in the CDR3. CDR3 nucleotide sequence: TGTGCCAGCAGTGACGAACGGAGGGGTAATCAGCCCCAGCATTTT. It encodes CASSDERRGNQPQHF.

The genes are TRBV7-2 and TRBJ2-7, with a tentative D call TRBD2 (6 bases). Germline lookup yields CDR1 SGHTA and CDR2 FQGNSA. Trimming took 1 base from V and 2 from J, leaving 15 bases between them. The CDR3 sequence is 16 residues long. CDR3 nucleotide sequence: TGTGCCAGCAGCTTAGGCTCGGCGGGGCCCACCTACGAGCAGTACTTC. Amino acids: CASSLGSAGPTYEQYF.

The chain combines TRBV6-5 with TRBJ1-1; TRBD1 might be the D (6 bases). Trimming left V 2 bases short and J 6 bases short, with 10 bases between. CDR3 length: 13 amino acids. The germline V gene encodes CDR1 MNHEY and CDR2 SVGAGI. In DNA form, the CDR3 reads TGTGCCAGCAGTTACCCGGGGGGCGCTGAAGCTTTCTTT. It is translated as CASSYPGGAEAFF.

The chain couples TRBV30 to TRBJ1-2; TRBD1 matches 8 bases. With 0 bases clipped from V and 5 bases from J, the junction kept 8 bases outside the gene matches. Germline V lookup: CDR1 GTSNPN, CDR2 SVGIG (reference sequence). The length of the CDR3 is 15 residues. The CDR3 reads CAWSVLGTGPYGYTF. The DNA for the CDR3 is TGTGCCTGGAGTGTATTGGGGACAGGACCTTATGGCTACACCTTC.